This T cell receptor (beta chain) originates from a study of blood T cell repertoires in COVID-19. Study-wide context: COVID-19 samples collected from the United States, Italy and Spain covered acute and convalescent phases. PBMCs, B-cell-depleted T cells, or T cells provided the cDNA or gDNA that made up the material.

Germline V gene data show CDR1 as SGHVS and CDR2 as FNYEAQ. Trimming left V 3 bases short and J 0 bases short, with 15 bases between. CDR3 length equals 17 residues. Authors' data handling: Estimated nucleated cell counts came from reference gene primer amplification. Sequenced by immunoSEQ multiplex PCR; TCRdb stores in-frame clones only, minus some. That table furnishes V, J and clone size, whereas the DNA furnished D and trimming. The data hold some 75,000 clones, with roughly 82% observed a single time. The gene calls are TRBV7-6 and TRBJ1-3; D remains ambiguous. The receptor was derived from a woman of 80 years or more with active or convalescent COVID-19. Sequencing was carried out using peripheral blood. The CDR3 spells CASSFLGGLRSGNTIYF. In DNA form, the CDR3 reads TGTGCCAGCAGCTTTCTGGGCGGACTACGCTCTGGAAACACCATATATTTT.